The rows below give T cell receptor beta chains drawn from one sample of a study of T-cell reconstitution after alpha-beta-depleted transplantation in children. TCRdb redid the calling of the PCR reads with MiXCR, one entry per CDR3 protein. Among hundreds of thousands of distinct CDR3 sequences listed, around a sixth were seen once. The sample here was PBMCs, mostly from graft donor cells, taken 360 days after TCRalphabeta/CD19-depleted stem cell transplant. The receptor source for this set is a male patient aged 2 to 9 who had a stem cell transplant for acute lymphoblastic leukemia, so the T cells may come from the graft donor. Each CDR3 is given with its conserved first and last residue. A D gene is named only where the DNA matches it firmly. Some rows have no size entry. The others give once, few or many, or a class for an expanded clone.

V gene,D gene,clone size,J gene,CDR3 protein,CDR3 DNA
TRBV7-2,TRBD1,few,TRBJ1-5,CASSRRDSSNQPQHF,TGTGCCAGCAGCAGAAGGGACAGTAGCAATCAGCCCCAGCATTTT
TRBV5-1,.,.,TRBJ1-2,CASRPGTTHGYTF,TGCGCCAGCAGACCAGGGACAACTCATGGCTACACCTTC
TRBV7-2,.,few,TRBJ1-1,CASSTGQKNTEAFF,TGTGCCAGCAGCACCGGACAGAAGAACACTGAAGCTTTCTTT
TRBV12-3/TRBV12-4,.,.,TRBJ2-7,CASRFNTGSHEQYF,TGTGCCAGCAGATTTAATACAGGGTCTCACGAGCAGTACTTC
TRBV5-1,TRBD1,few,TRBJ2-3,CASSFRDRGTDTQYF,TGCGCCAGCAGCTTCCGGGACAGGGGCACAGATACGCAGTATTTT
TRBV10-3,TRBD2,.,TRBJ2-7,CATAGTSGLVYEQYF,TGTGCCACAGCAGGGACTAGCGGGTTAGTCTACGAGCAGTACTTC
TRBV29-1,TRBD1,.,TRBJ2-3,CSVLTGAGDTQYF,TGCAGCGTTCTGACAGGGGCGGGAGATACGCAGTATTTT
TRBV10-3,TRBD1,.,TRBJ2-5,CVISESWDREYETQYF,TGTGTCATCAGTGAGTCCTGGGACAGGGAATACGAGACCCAGTACTTC
TRBV10-2,.,few,TRBJ1-1,CASRRRVLDTEAFF,TGCGCCAGCAGACGTAGGGTTTTGGACACTGAAGCTTTCTTT
TRBV18,.,.,TRBJ2-5,CASSPSPGETQYF,TGTGCCAGCTCACCTTCTCCTGGCGAGACCCAGTACTTC
TRBV27,.,few,TRBJ1-5,CASSLSGGVAQHF,TGTGCCAGCAGTTTATCAGGAGGGGTAGCCCAGCATTTT
TRBV25-1,.,few,TRBJ2-7,CASSEIGGSLYEQYF,TGTGCCAGCAGTGAAATTGGAGGCTCTCTTTACGAGCAGTACTTC
TRBV6-5,.,.,TRBJ1-4,CASRLRRPGHLLATNEKLFF,TGTGCCAGCAGACTAAGGAGACCGGGACACCTTTTGGCAACTAATGAAAAACTGTTTTTT
TRBV27,.,few,TRBJ2-5,CASSLSQGRETQYF,TGTGCCAGCAGTTTAAGCCAGGGAAGGGAGACCCAGTACTTC